This entry lists 16 T cell receptor beta chains sequenced from one sample in a study of blood T cell repertoires in COVID-19. The table came from immunoSEQ multiplex PCR; TCRdb's copy has only in-frame clones and leaves some out. Of 70,000 to 95,000 clones in the sample, roughly four fifths were seen once. Sequencing was done on a sample of peripheral blood. These receptor sequences come from a human donor in a cohort sampled during active COVID-19.

The rearrangement links TRBV7-2 to TRBJ1-4; D perhaps matches TRBD1 (6 bases). The CDR3 extends over 15 amino acids. Germline values: CDR1 SGHTA, CDR2 FQGNSA. Trimming removed 5 bases from V and 6 bases from J, with 16 bases in between. The CDR3 sequence is CASSGRGEGDEKLFF. The CDR3 region has the DNA TGTGCCAGCAGCGGCCGGGGGGAGGGGGATGAAAAACTGTTTTTT.

The chain combines TRBV7-9 with TRBJ2-3, with TRBD2 identical over 7 bases. V trimming: 6 bases; J trimming: 2 bases; junction bases outside the gene matches: 8. The CDR3 loop spans 15 amino acids. Germline CDR1 and CDR2: SEHNR and FQNEAQ (reference sequence). This CDR3 is CASRFSGPPTDTQYF. CDR3 coding DNA: TGTGCCAGCAGGTTTAGCGGGCCTCCCACAGATACGCAGTATTTT.

The CDR3 nucleotides are TGTGCCAGCAGCGGCCAGGGGGAAAAACTGTTTTTT. The encoded protein is CASSGQGEKLFF. The chain has TRBV2 and TRBJ1-4; perhaps TRBD1 as D (6 bases). The V gene's germline CDR1 is SNHLY and CDR2 FYNNEI. The V end was cut by 6 bases, the J end by 8 bases, with 10 bases between. The CDR3 spans 12 residues.

The rearrangement joins TRBV19 to TRBJ1-2; D possibly corresponds to TRBD1 (6 bases). The CDR3 runs 14 residues. Germline CDR1 is LNHDA and CDR2 is SQIVND (reference sequence). V lost 8 bases, J lost 2 bases, and 15 bases lay in between. Here the CDR3 DNA reads TGTGCCAGTCGGTCGGCAGGGGCGAACTATGGCTACACCTTC. Its protein product is CASRSAGANYGYTF.

The chain links TRBV18 to TRBJ2-3; D is possibly TRBD1 (6 bases). The V gene lost 0 bases and the J gene lost 6 bases, with 22 bases spanning the gap. CDR1 is KGHSH, CDR2 LQKENI, per germline. The CDR3 sequence is 18 residues long. The CDR3 DNA follows: TGTGCCAGCTCACCACCGCTCGGAATGGGGGCCTACCGTGATACGCAGTATTTT. Protein sequence: CASSPPLGMGAYRDTQYF.

The genes are TRBV9 and TRBJ2-7; 8 nucleotides align to TRBD2. Germline V gene sequence: CDR1 SGDLS, CDR2 YYNGEE. V lost 4 bases, J lost 0 bases, and 6 bases stayed unmatched. CDR3 length: 15 residues. The CDR3 here is CASSPREGSSYEQYF. Here the CDR3 DNA reads TGTGCCAGCAGCCCACGGGAGGGAAGCTCCTACGAGCAGTACTTC.

This rearrangement joins TRBV11-2 to TRBJ1-1; possible D gene TRBD1, 5 bases. Per the germline V gene, CDR1 is SGHAT and CDR2 is FQNNGV. Trimming shortened V by 7 bases and J by 1 base, and 13 bases separated the two germline ends. This CDR3 is built from 14 residues. CDR3 residues: CASTAGQTNTEAFF. CDR3 nucleotide sequence: TGTGCCAGCACCGCGGGGCAGACGAACACTGAAGCTTTCTTT.

This sequence joins TRBV28 and TRBJ1-1; TRBD1 aligns across 7 bases. The junction had 5 bases not matched to a gene; V was cut back by 3 bases and J by 7 bases. The CDR3 contains 13 residues. Germline CDR1 is MDHEN and CDR2 is SYDVKM. In DNA form, the CDR3 reads TGTGCCAGCAGTTTTGGGACAGCCCTTGAAGCTTTCTTT. Protein: CASSFGTALEAFF.

The rearrangement links TRBV30 to TRBJ2-3, with a tentative D call TRBD1 (6 bases). CDR3 size: 15 residues. The germline V and J ends were trimmed by 2 bases and 4 bases, with 16 bases remaining between them. CDR1 and CDR2 from the germline V gene are GTSNPN and SVGIG (reference sequence). CDR3 in amino acids: CAWSLTRGVADTQYF. The CDR3 DNA sequence: TGTGCCTGGAGTCTTACCAGGGGCGTTGCAGATACGCAGTATTTT.

V usage is TRBV19 and J usage is TRBJ1-1, with D possibly matching TRBD1 (5 bases). Trimming left V 3 bases short and J 1 base short, with 12 bases between. Germline CDR1 reads LNHDA; CDR2 reads SQIVND (reference sequence). CDR3 size: 15 residues. This chain's CDR3 is CASSIDLGGNTEAFF. The CDR3, as DNA: TGTGCCAGTAGTATCGATCTCGGGGGGAACACTGAAGCTTTCTTT.

The chain links TRBV24-1 to TRBJ1-1, with TRBD1 as a possible D gene (6 bases). With 3 bases removed from V and 12 bases from J, the gap between germline ends came to 16 bases. CDR3 size: 13 residues. Per the germline V gene, CDR1 is KGHDR and CDR2 is SFDVKD. The CDR3: CATSDPSTGKPFF. CDR3 DNA: TGTGCCACCAGTGATCCCTCCACAGGGAAGCCTTTCTTT.

V and J are TRBV29-1 and TRBJ2-3; D is uncertain. Trimming took 4 bases from V and 0 from J, leaving 14 bases between them. The length of the CDR3 is 15 residues. The V gene's germline CDR1 is SQVTM and CDR2 ANQGSEA. The CDR3 DNA follows: TGCAGCGTTGGACTGATGAGTGCTAGCACAGATACGCAGTATTTT. Translated: CSVGLMSASTDTQYF.

This sequence joins TRBV16 and TRBJ2-3; 8 bases agree with TRBD1. Germline values: CDR1 KGHSY, CDR2 FQNENV. J gave up 0 bases and V 0 bases, and 5 bases lay outside the gene matches. The CDR3 runs to 17 residues. The CDR3 spells CASSQSLTGASTDTQYF. CDR3 in DNA: TGTGCCAGCAGCCAATCCTTGACAGGGGCGAGCACAGATACGCAGTATTTT.

This chain links TRBV27 with TRBJ2-7; 7 nucleotides align to TRBD2. V was clipped by 2 bases and J by 0 bases; unmatched bases: 4. Germline V lookup: CDR1 MNHEY, CDR2 SMNVEV (reference sequence). The CDR3 totals 15 residues. CDR3: CASSLSGVISYEQYF. Here the CDR3 DNA reads TGTGCCAGCAGTTTAAGCGGGGTTATCTCCTACGAGCAGTACTTC.

The V call is TRBV18, the J call TRBJ2-7; 7 bases match TRBD2. V lost 3 bases to trimming and J lost 5 bases; unmatched junction nucleotides: 13. CDR3 length: 16 residues. Germline CDR1 KGHSH, CDR2 LQKENI. CDR3 coding DNA: TGTGCCAGCTCACCTAACGGACTAGGGTTCGTTGACGAGCAGTACTTC. Amino acid sequence: CASSPNGLGFVDEQYF.

The chain is built from TRBV11-2 and TRBJ2-3, with a tentative D call TRBD2 (5 bases). CDR1 is SGHAT and CDR2 is FQNNGV in the germline V gene. V gave up 1 base and J gave up 0 bases, with 11 bases separating them. The CDR3 spans 16 residues. This CDR3 reads CASSLASPKSTDTQYF. CDR3 in DNA: TGTGCCAGCAGCTTAGCTAGCCCTAAAAGCACAGATACGCAGTATTTT.